The rows below give T cell receptor beta chains drawn from one sample of a study of CD8 T cells in ankylosing spondylitis. TCRdb reprocessed the 5' RACE reads with MiXCR, giving one entry per CDR3 protein. The table has 200,000 to 300,000 distinct CDR3 sequences, about 11% seen once; the top ten hold approximately 6.6%. Source material: blood, either unsorted or a sorted T cell fraction (not recorded which). The receptors derive from a male donor with ankylosing spondylitis or in good health (not recorded which). Both conserved end residues are part of each CDR3. The order of the fields is V gene, D gene, J gene, clone size, CDR3 protein, CDR3 DNA. A D gene is named only where the DNA matches it firmly. For some rows the clone size is stated as once, few or many, or as a class when expanded; others skip it.

V gene: TRBV7-2
D gene: TRBD1
J gene: TRBJ2-2
clone size: .
CDR3 protein: CASSKTGPGELFF
CDR3 DNA: TGTGCCAGCAGCAAGACAGGGCCCGGGGAGCTGTTTTTT

V gene: TRBV20-1
D gene: TRBD2
J gene: TRBJ2-1
clone size: few
CDR3 protein: CSARDWSGGDSFLVEQFF
CDR3 DNA: TGCAGTGCTAGAGATTGGTCGGGAGGGGATAGCTTCTTAGTTGAGCAGTTCTTC

V gene: TRBV5-6
D gene: TRBD1
J gene: TRBJ1-4
clone size: many
CDR3 protein: CASSLAGTGNEKLFF
CDR3 DNA: TGTGCCAGCAGCTTGGCCGGGACAGGGAATGAAAAACTGTTTTTT

V gene: TRBV29-1
D gene: TRBD1
J gene: TRBJ2-3
clone size: many
CDR3 protein: CSVAGTGATDTQYF
CDR3 DNA: TGCAGCGTCGCCGGGACAGGGGCCACAGATACGCAGTATTTT

V gene: TRBV6-4
D gene: TRBD1
J gene: TRBJ2-3
clone size: few
CDR3 protein: CASRTTGGSDTQYF
CDR3 DNA: TGTGCCAGCAGGACGACAGGGGGTTCAGATACGCAGTATTTT

V gene: TRBV6-1
D gene: .
J gene: TRBJ1-2
clone size: many
CDR3 protein: CASSDGGGYTF
CDR3 DNA: TGTGCCAGCAGTGACGGGGGTGGCTACACCTTC

V gene: TRBV20-1
D gene: .
J gene: TRBJ2-7
clone size: many
CDR3 protein: CSARGGAGLFYEQYF
CDR3 DNA: TGCAGTGCTAGAGGAGGGGCAGGTTTATTCTACGAGCAGTACTTC

V gene: TRBV2
D gene: TRBD1
J gene: TRBJ2-7
clone size: few
CDR3 protein: CASRDPGQAVYEQYF
CDR3 DNA: TGTGCCAGCAGAGATCCGGGACAGGCGGTATACGAGCAGTACTTC

V gene: TRBV10-3
D gene: .
J gene: TRBJ1-1
clone size: .
CDR3 protein: CATAQDLNTEAFF
CDR3 DNA: TGTGCCACCGCGCAGGATTTGAACACTGAAGCTTTCTTT

V gene: TRBV7-3
D gene: TRBD2
J gene: TRBJ2-3
clone size: many
CDR3 protein: CASSPIGGADTQYF
CDR3 DNA: TGTGCCAGCAGCCCCATTGGGGGGGCAGATACGCAGTATTTT

V gene: TRBV6-5
D gene: .
J gene: TRBJ1-5
clone size: many
CDR3 protein: CASSYSGFNQPQHF
CDR3 DNA: TGTGCCAGCAGTTACTCGGGTTTTAATCAGCCCCAGCATTTT

V gene: TRBV6-5
D gene: TRBD1
J gene: TRBJ2-7
clone size: .
CDR3 protein: CASSYSHSGQGAYEQYF
CDR3 DNA: TGTGCCAGCAGTTACTCCCATTCGGGACAGGGGGCCTACGAGCAGTACTTC

V gene: TRBV20-1
D gene: .
J gene: TRBJ2-1
clone size: many
CDR3 protein: CSARDGQGSYNEQFF
CDR3 DNA: TGCAGTGCTAGAGATGGTCAAGGCTCCTACAATGAGCAGTTCTTC

V gene: TRBV20-1
D gene: .
J gene: TRBJ1-4
clone size: many
CDR3 protein: CSARGARGFEKLFF
CDR3 DNA: TGCAGTGCTAGAGGGGCCAGGGGTTTTGAAAAACTGTTTTTT

V gene: TRBV12-1
D gene: .
J gene: TRBJ2-5
clone size: .
CDR3 protein: CASSARLAEETQYF
CDR3 DNA: TGTGCCAGCAGCGCCCGACTAGCGGAAGAGACCCAGTACTTC

V gene: TRBV6-5
D gene: .
J gene: TRBJ1-6
clone size: few
CDR3 protein: CASSYLTANSPLHF
CDR3 DNA: TGTGCCAGCAGTTACCTGACAGCGAATTCACCCCTCCACTTT

V gene: TRBV12-3/TRBV12-4
D gene: TRBD2
J gene: TRBJ2-1
clone size: many
CDR3 protein: CASRAGRRDNEQFF
CDR3 DNA: TGTGCCAGCAGAGCGGGACGGCGAGACAATGAGCAGTTCTTC

V gene: TRBV6-1
D gene: .
J gene: TRBJ2-3
clone size: many
CDR3 protein: CATRPDELSTDTQYF
CDR3 DNA: TGTGCCACCCGACCGGACGAACTTAGCACAGATACGCAGTATTTT

V gene: TRBV5-1
D gene: .
J gene: TRBJ1-2
clone size: many
CDR3 protein: CASRPIGGYGYTF
CDR3 DNA: TGCGCCAGCAGACCGATCGGGGGGTATGGCTACACCTTC

V gene: TRBV20-1
D gene: TRBD1
J gene: TRBJ1-4
clone size: few
CDR3 protein: CCARPRQGLKDEKLFF
CDR3 DNA: TGCTGTGCTAGACCCCGACAGGGCCTAAAGGATGAAAAACTGTTTTTT

V gene: TRBV12-3/TRBV12-4
D gene: .
J gene: TRBJ2-2
clone size: .
CDR3 protein: CASSFYQRLNTGELFF
CDR3 DNA: TGTGCCAGCAGTTTCTATCAACGGCTGAACACCGGGGAGCTGTTTTTT

V gene: TRBV9
D gene: .
J gene: TRBJ2-3
clone size: many
CDR3 protein: CASSVSRVPDTQYF
CDR3 DNA: TGTGCCAGCAGCGTATCGAGGGTACCAGATACGCAGTATTTT

V gene: TRBV5-1
D gene: .
J gene: TRBJ2-3
clone size: many
CDR3 protein: CASHPTQGKNTQYF
CDR3 DNA: TGCGCCAGCCATCCGACCCAGGGGAAAAATACGCAGTATTTT

V gene: TRBV4-1
D gene: TRBD2
J gene: TRBJ2-5
clone size: many
CDR3 protein: CASSLAGTLQETQYF
CDR3 DNA: TGCGCCAGCAGCCTAGCGGGAACACTTCAAGAGACCCAGTACTTC

V gene: TRBV5-1
D gene: TRBD1
J gene: TRBJ2-6
clone size: .
CDR3 protein: CASSLDSAGTGDTNVLTF
CDR3 DNA: TGCGCCAGCAGCTTGGATAGTGCAGGGACAGGGGATACCAACGTCCTGACTTTC

V gene: TRBV3-1
D gene: .
J gene: TRBJ2-3
clone size: many
CDR3 protein: CASSREDEAPDTQYF
CDR3 DNA: TGTGCCAGCAGCCGGGAGGACGAAGCCCCAGATACGCAGTATTTT

V gene: TRBV7-8
D gene: .
J gene: TRBJ2-4
clone size: few
CDR3 protein: CASSLAEAPRHEYF
CDR3 DNA: TGTGCCAGCAGCTTAGCTGAGGCCCCACGGCATGAGTACTTC

V gene: TRBV15
D gene: .
J gene: TRBJ2-5
clone size: few
CDR3 protein: CATSTAMAQSGETQYF
CDR3 DNA: TGTGCCACCAGCACCGCGATGGCACAGTCCGGGGAGACCCAGTACTTC

V gene: TRBV5-1
D gene: TRBD1
J gene: TRBJ2-7
clone size: .
CDR3 protein: CASSQRGQDGEQYF
CDR3 DNA: TGCGCCAGCAGCCAGAGGGGACAGGATGGGGAGCAGTACTTC

V gene: TRBV2
D gene: .
J gene: TRBJ1-1
clone size: few
CDR3 protein: CASLGRVGTEAFF
CDR3 DNA: TGTGCCAGCTTGGGCAGGGTGGGCACTGAAGCTTTCTTT

V gene: TRBV15
D gene: TRBD2
J gene: TRBJ2-4
clone size: many
CDR3 protein: CATSRTSGGAAKNIQYF
CDR3 DNA: TGTGCCACCAGCAGAACTAGCGGGGGGGCCGCCAAAAACATTCAGTACTTC

V gene: TRBV4-1
D gene: .
J gene: TRBJ2-3
clone size: .
CDR3 protein: CASTPGGYTSTDTQYF
CDR3 DNA: TGCGCCAGCACACCCGGGGGCTATACTAGCACAGATACGCAGTATTTT

V gene: TRBV12-3/TRBV12-4
D gene: .
J gene: TRBJ2-2
clone size: many
CDR3 protein: CASSVGSAGELFF
CDR3 DNA: TGTGCCAGCAGTGTCGGCAGCGCCGGGGAGCTGTTTTTT

V gene: TRBV7-2
D gene: TRBD2
J gene: TRBJ2-7
clone size: .
CDR3 protein: CASSPTRGGPFVYEQYF
CDR3 DNA: TGTGCCAGCAGCCCAACTCGGGGGGGGCCTTTTGTGTACGAGCAGTACTTC

V gene: TRBV12-3/TRBV12-4
D gene: .
J gene: TRBJ2-7
clone size: many
CDR3 protein: CASRPSKGPYEQYF
CDR3 DNA: TGTGCCAGCAGGCCGTCGAAGGGCCCCTACGAGCAGTACTTC

V gene: TRBV18
D gene: .
J gene: TRBJ2-2
clone size: many
CDR3 protein: CASSPPGGSDTGELFF
CDR3 DNA: TGTGCCAGCTCACCACCAGGGGGATCGGACACCGGGGAGCTGTTTTTT

V gene: TRBV7-9
D gene: .
J gene: TRBJ1-4
clone size: once
CDR3 protein: CASSPDRYGPHWEKLFF
CDR3 DNA: TGTGCCAGCAGCCCCGACCGCTACGGACCCCATTGGGAAAAACTGTTTTTT

V gene: TRBV20-1
D gene: TRBD2
J gene: TRBJ2-5
clone size: .
CDR3 protein: CSAREDQITTGRETQYF
CDR3 DNA: TGCAGTGCTAGAGAGGACCAGATTACCACCGGGAGGGAGACCCAGTACTTC

V gene: TRBV20-1
D gene: .
J gene: TRBJ2-5
clone size: many
CDR3 protein: CSARVAGLETQYF
CDR3 DNA: TGCAGTGCTAGAGTCGCAGGGTTGGAGACCCAGTACTTC

V gene: TRBV3-1
D gene: .
J gene: TRBJ2-1
clone size: many
CDR3 protein: CASSAREASWNEQFF
CDR3 DNA: TGTGCCAGCAGCGCCCGCGAGGCCAGCTGGAATGAGCAGTTCTTC

V gene: TRBV19
D gene: .
J gene: TRBJ2-5
clone size: few
CDR3 protein: CASSTQGGETQYF
CDR3 DNA: TGTGCCAGTAGTACACAGGGAGGGGAGACCCAGTACTTC